These 18 T cell receptor beta chains share one sample of origin, sequenced in a study of blood T cell repertoires in COVID-19. Using immunoSEQ multiplex PCR, the repertoire was profiled, and TCRdb retains in-frame clones only, with some absent. The sample gives 90,000 to 150,000 clones, 85% of which show up once; about a tenth is in the top ten. The sample was peripheral blood. All receptors derive from a man older than 75 with acute or convalescent COVID-19.

The gene calls are TRBV6-2 or TRBV6-3 and TRBJ2-2; maybe TRBD2 (6 bases). Per the germline V gene, CDR1 is MNHEY and CDR2 is SVGEGT. The CDR3 spans 17 residues. V lost 6 bases and J 6 bases, leaving 23 bases between the germline ends. CDR3: CASSSPGPTTSPGELFF. CDR3 in DNA: TGTGCCAGCAGCTCCCCTGGACCGACCACTAGCCCCGGGGAGCTGTTTTTT.

This clone has only one observation. The CDR3 protein is CASSQATGDYGYTF. For the CDR3, the DNA is TGTGCCAGCAGCCAGGCGACAGGGGACTATGGCTACACCTTC. The chain links TRBV3-1 (or the pseudogene TRBV3-2) to TRBJ1-2, with 8 bases identical to TRBD1. The V gene's germline CDR1 is LGHDT and CDR2 YNNKEL (reference sequence). Trimming at V came to 3 bases and at J to 3 bases, leaving 3 bases not matched to a gene. This CDR3 is 14 amino acids long.

The rearrangement joins TRBV4-2 to TRBJ2-7, with TRBD1 matching over 7 bases. Germline lookup yields CDR1 LGHNA and CDR2 YNFKEQ. This CDR3 region has 14 residues. Trimming removed 4 bases from V and 2 bases from J; junction bases left unmatched: 5. Written as DNA, the CDR3 is TGTGCCAGCAGCCGGGACAGACTAACCTACGAGCAGTACTTC. The encoded protein is CASSRDRLTYEQYF.

The chain combines TRBV18 with TRBJ1-5, with D possibly matching TRBD1 (5 bases). This CDR3 region has 15 residues. The germline CDR1 and CDR2 sequences are KGHSH and LQKENI. V lost 4 bases and J lost 1, with 11 bases in between. CDR3 in amino acids: CASSLYRGSNQPQHF. In DNA, the CDR3 is TGTGCCAGCTCACTGTATAGGGGAAGCAATCAGCCCCAGCATTTT.

V usage is TRBV12-3 or TRBV12-4 and J usage is TRBJ1-2, with D possibly matching TRBD1 (5 bases). The CDR3 consists of 12 residues. With 6 bases removed from V and 8 bases from J, the gap between germline ends came to 13 bases. The CDR3 loop reads CASSGPGEGYTF. Here the CDR3 DNA reads TGTGCCAGCAGCGGCCCGGGGGAGGGCTACACCTTC.

The genes are TRBV25-1 and TRBJ1-1; 10 nucleotides align to TRBD1. J gave up 5 bases and V 0 bases, and 9 bases lay outside the gene matches. The CDR3 totals 17 residues. Germline V gives CDR1 MGHDK, CDR2 SYGVNS. This CDR3 reads CASSEYPAGTGETEAFF. CDR3 nucleotide sequence: TGTGCCAGCAGTGAATACCCGGCCGGGACAGGGGAGACTGAAGCTTTCTTT.

The J gene is TRBJ1-1, the V gene TRBV27; D is uncertain. CDR1 is MNHEY and CDR2 is SMNVEV in the germline V gene (reference sequence). With 5 bases removed from V and 0 bases from J, the gap between germline ends came to 16 bases. The CDR3 length is 16 residues. The DNA for the CDR3 is TGTGCCAGCAGTAACGACCTCGCACAGCTGAACACTGAAGCTTTCTTT. It specifies CASSNDLAQLNTEAFF.

The chain joins TRBV2 to TRBJ2-7; tentative D call: TRBD2 (5 bases). Germline-derived CDR1 and CDR2 are SNHLY and FYNNEI. Trimming left V 8 bases short and J 3 bases short, with 8 bases between. CDR3 length equals 11 residues. CDR3 DNA: TGTGCCAGCGGAACTAGCTACGAGCAGTACTTC. Its protein product is CASGTSYEQYF. Full variable domain (remainder filled in from reference TRBV2 and TRBJ2-7): EPEVTQTPSHQVTQMGQEVILRCVPISNHLYFYWYRQILGQKVEFLVSFYNNEISEKSEIFDDQFSVERPDGSNFTLKIRSTKLEDSAMYFCASGTSYEQYFGPGTRLTVT.

This sequence joins TRBV5-1 and TRBJ2-7; D is possibly TRBD2 (6 bases). Trimming took 4 bases from V and 1 from J, leaving 12 bases between them. The germline CDR1 and CDR2 sequences are SGHRS and YFSETQ. The CDR3 runs 14 residues. The CDR3 loop is CASSGGAGSYEQYF. CDR3 DNA sequence: TGCGCCAGCAGCGGAGGGGCGGGGTCCTACGAGCAGTACTTC.

Only a few counts were recorded for this clone. V and J are TRBV4-2 and TRBJ2-2, with D possibly being TRBD1 (6 bases). The CDR3 covers 17 residues. V dropped 4 bases and J dropped 1 base, with 16 bases sitting between them. CDR1 and CDR2 from the germline V gene are LGHNA and YNFKEQ. The CDR3, as DNA: TGTGCCAGCAGCCCGTCCGGACAGATAAGGAACACCGGGGAGCTGTTTTTT. Encoded protein: CASSPSGQIRNTGELFF.

V gene TRBV4-1 combines with J gene TRBJ1-1, with D possibly being TRBD1 (6 bases). V lost 6 bases and J 3 bases, leaving 14 bases between the germline ends. The germline V gene encodes CDR1 MGHRA and CDR2 YSYEKL. CDR3 length: 14 residues. The CDR3 spells CASSLQGGDTEAFF. DNA of the CDR3: TGCGCCAGCAGTCTACAGGGAGGGGACACTGAAGCTTTCTTT.

The chain carries TRBV6-5 and TRBJ2-3; TRBD1 matches at 10 bases. Trimming removed 7 bases from V and 6 bases from J; junction bases left unmatched: 7. CDR1 MNHEY and CDR2 SVGAGI come from the germline V gene. This CDR3 has 14 amino acids. Here the CDR3 DNA reads TGTGCCAGCAAAGCGACAGGGGGCTCTGATACGCAGTATTTT. Translation: CASKATGGSDTQYF.

The chain couples TRBV5-4 to TRBJ2-3; D unclear. Germline V gene lookup returns CDR1 SGHNT and CDR2 YYREEE (reference sequence). This CDR3 is 13 amino acids long. Trimming took off 4 bases at V and 1 base at J, with 7 bases between the two ends. This chain's CDR3 is CASSPVGTDTQYF. The CDR3 coding sequence is TGTGCCAGCAGCCCGGTCGGCACAGATACGCAGTATTTT. The whole variable domain, remainder taken from reference TRBV5-4 and TRBJ2-3, is ETGVTQSPTHLIKTRGQQVTLRCSSQSGHNTVSWYQQALGQGPQFIFQYYREEENGRGNFPPRFSGLQFPNYSSELNVNALELDDSALYLCASSPVGTDTQYFGPGTRLTVL.

The rearrangement uses TRBV5-4 and TRBJ2-5; 7 bases agree with TRBD1. The CDR3 runs 14 residues. Unmatched junction bases numbered 2, after V lost 0 bases and J lost 3 bases. Germline CDR1 and CDR2: SGHNT and YYREEE (reference sequence). The CDR3 nucleotides read TGTGCCAGCAGCTTGGGGGGGACAGAAGAGACCCAGTACTTC. Amino acid sequence: CASSLGGTEETQYF.

This chain joins TRBV28 and TRBJ2-7, with 9 bases that match TRBD1. CDR1 is MDHEN and CDR2 is SYDVKM in the germline V gene. The CDR3 spans 14 residues. J gave up 3 bases and V 6 bases, and 6 bases lay outside the gene matches. Here the CDR3 DNA reads TGTGCCAGCAGATACGGGACAGGGTTCTACGAGCAGTACTTC. Translation gives CASRYGTGFYEQYF.

This chain links TRBV10-3 with TRBJ2-3; 7 bases map to TRBD1. Trimming at V came to 1 base and at J to 0 bases, leaving 7 bases not matched to a gene. The germline gives CDR1 ENHRY, CDR2 SYGVKD. The CDR3 is made up of 17 amino acids. CDR3 nucleotides: TGTGCCATCAGTGAGTTCGACAGGGAAACTAGCACAGATACGCAGTATTTT. Translation gives CAISEFDRETSTDTQYF.

This clone was observed a few times. This chain links TRBV4-1 with TRBJ1-2; TRBD1 might be the D (5 bases). CDR3 size: 16 residues. The V and J ends lost 4 bases and 7 bases respectively, with 22 bases between them. The germline V gene encodes CDR1 MGHRA and CDR2 YSYEKL. This CDR3 reads CASSPQSGQGYVGYTF. DNA for the CDR3: TGCGCCAGCAGCCCTCAGTCAGGCCAGGGTTATGTTGGCTACACCTTC.

The chain carries TRBV5-4 and TRBJ2-7; D not certain. Germline-derived CDR1 and CDR2 are SGHNT and YYREEE (reference sequence). The CDR3 has 13 residues. The germline V and J ends were trimmed by 2 bases and 0 bases, with 6 bases remaining between them. CDR3 sequence (DNA): TGTGCCAGCAGCTTAACAGCCTCCTACGAGCAGTACTTC. Protein product: CASSLTASYEQYF.